This TCR beta chain originates from a study of blood T cell repertoires in COVID-19. Study processing details: Nucleated cell counts were estimated from reference gene primer amplification. TCRdb's copy holds only in-frame clones and misses some; the assay was immunoSEQ multiplex PCR. The DNA was the basis for D and trimming; V, J and clone size are from that table. The table includes about 280,000 clones, less than 85% detected once. Assignments of participants to cohorts depended upon their own reported clinical history. The CDR3 contains 17 residues. The V gene's germline CDR1 is SGHDT and CDR2 YYEEEE. V gave up 4 bases and J gave up 3 bases, with 19 bases separating them.

The sequence was collected from a woman aged 45-60 years who had recovered from COVID-19. The chain joins TRBV5-6 to TRBJ2-2; D is possibly TRBD1 (7 bases). Sequencing input: PBMCs or T cells enriched from blood (not recorded which). The CDR3 bases are TGTGCCAGCAGCCCGCGGAGGGGGCTTCGTGACACCGGGGAGCTGTTTTTT. This translates into CASSPRRGLRDTGELFF.